This T cell receptor (beta chain) was sequenced during a study of blood T cell repertoires in COVID-19 (TCRdb year 2020). About the study as a whole: Samples covering the acute and convalescent phases of COVID-19 were provided by collaborators in the United States, Italy and Spain. The material from the prospective study consisted of cDNA or gDNA derived from T cells, B-cell-depleted T cells, or PBMCs. The samples were drawn from the first 160 participants of the ongoing ImmuneRACE study and from more than 1,000 subjects provided by 6 global collaborators. The repertoires were made available in a free public database intended to serve as a resource for research on the immune response to SARS-CoV-2. A de-identified subject ID, COVID-19 status, age in years and sex were almost always included in the sample metadata. Where available, HLA class I and class II types were obtained from metadata supplied by the sample provider rather than from assay-based typing. Deeply sampled blood TCRbeta repertoires from subjects exposed to, actively infected with, or recovered from COVID-19 were included in the dataset.

TCRbeta CDR3 regions were amplified from genomic DNA using the immunoSEQ Assay, a bias-controlled multiplex PCR. On the study's bioinformatics: The number of nucleated cells in each sample was estimated by amplification of reference gene primers within the assay. Sequence reads were collapsed and filtered to measure the absolute abundance of every unique TCRbeta CDR3 rearrangement. For each sample, productive Simpson clonality was calculated by taking the square root of Simpson's diversity index across productive rearrangements. The immuneACCESS repertoire file appears here via TCRdb, limited to in-frame rearrangements. These files lack a portion of the clones; in checked studies, under half of the deficit traces to unresolved V genes, and the cause of the others is not known. V and J calls and clone size are copied from that table; D and trimming were computed from the DNA. The sample yields some 270,000 clones; 85% to 90% were counted once. The ten largest clones add up to 3.5% to 5.5% of the sample.

The full study reports these points: The quantity of clinical and demographic metadata differed by source and by participant and was supplied without curation.

In the case of this clone: Its recognized antigen is unknown. No quality values exist for individual bases; no much larger clone is one base distant.

A second Seattle source provided samples from volunteer blood donors who had recovered from COVID-19. The collaborating institutions used their own protocols to collect whole blood in K2EDTA tubes. Collaborator samples were shipped for TCRbeta analysis as frozen whole blood, isolated PBMCs, or DNA extracted from either sample type. V ends up 3 bases short and J 7 bases short, with an unmatched junction base count of 8. CDR1 and CDR2 (SGHNT, YYREEE) derive from the germline V gene (reference sequence). Including cysteine and phenylalanine, the CDR3 has 14 amino acids. Here the CDR3 DNA is all that survives: 42 bases in frame from base 1.

Sequencing was performed on peripheral blood. The chain is made from TRBV5-4 and TRBJ2-5; TRBD2 matches 8 bases in the middle. The sequence came from a woman between 40 and 55 years old who had recovered from COVID-19. The DNA sequence reads TGTGCCAGCAGCTACGCGGGACTAGGGGGGACCCAGTACTTC. Its protein reads: CASSYAGLGGTQYF.